This T cell receptor beta chain was observed in a study of shared clonotypes between healthy human individuals. Findings and limits, study-wide: Shared across a few donors were 4% to 6% of the naive CD4 clonotypes. Few donors limited the genetic and exposure-history diversity represented.

Positively selected for CCR7, the CD45RO-negative cells used as naive CD8 cells excluded terminally differentiated effector memory CD45RA+ cells. The donors, all of them Caucasian adults, lived in Nashville, Tennessee. In regard to this clone: As yet, its antigen is unknown.

The CDR3 extends over 16 amino acids. Germline V gene lookup returns CDR1 MGHRA and CDR2 YSYEKL. With V trimmed by 4 bases and J by 7 bases, 11 bases remained unmatched. Each subset's genomic DNA was shared equally among a number of immunoSEQ plates. Generated by immunoSEQ multiplex PCR, the TCRdb table keeps only in-frame clones and is missing some. Of roughly 2,000,000 clones in the sample, about 95% were seen once. Material for sequencing was naive CD8+ T cells sorted from blood. The chain has TRBV4-1 and TRBJ1-2, with 11 bases fitting TRBD1. This TCR was sampled from a young man in good health. The CDR3 DNA reads as TGCGCCAGCAGCCCTCCTCCGGGACAGGGGGATGGTGGCTACACCTTC. Translation gives CASSPPPGQGDGGYTF.